This T cell receptor beta chain was sequenced in a study of OX40 agonist ivuxolimab in advanced cancers. For the study at large: At around 81% male, the cohort had a mean age of about 60 years, ranging from roughly 20 to 90. Partial responses were achieved by three patients, one with hepatocellular carcinoma and two with cutaneous melanoma. General observations from the study: Among some nonresponders, normalized T-cell clonal expansion was also low.

Germline-derived CDR1 and CDR2 are LNHNV and YYDKDF (reference sequence). CDR3 size: 15 residues. V shed 4 bases and J shed 0 bases, with 7 bases lying between them. With respect to this clone: Its antigen is unidentified.

The method was immunoSEQ multiplex PCR; TCRdb's version includes in-frame clones alone and lacks a portion of them. The sample shows about 22,000 clones, around 87% of them seen only once. The sample in question was CD4+ or CD8+ T cells sorted from blood, obtained in a trial of the OX40 agonist ivuxolimab. V gene TRBV15 combines with J gene TRBJ2-6; unclear D gene. The clonotype originates from an adult with an advanced solid tumor such as melanoma, head and neck, liver or kidney cancer. CDR3 DNA: TGTGCCACCAGCATGAAGAGCTCTGGGGCCAACGTCCTGACTTTC. Translation gives CATSMKSSGANVLTF.